Reported below is one T cell receptor beta chain. Repertoires were generated with immunoSEQ multiplex PCR, while TCRdb's copy carries only in-frame clones and drops some. This table has 160,000 or so clones, approximately 86% appearing once. This sample is part of a study of lymphopenia after photon versus proton radiotherapy. The CDR3 runs to 14 residues. Germline V gene sequence: CDR1 MNHEY, CDR2 SVGAGI. V lost 6 bases and J 1 base, leaving 12 bases between the germline ends. This TCR derives from a middle-aged man with gastric cancer. The starting material was peripheral blood, obtained from a patient treated with photon-based radiotherapy. The rearrangement uses TRBV6-5 and TRBJ1-1; D gene unclear. In DNA form, the CDR3 reads TGTGCCAGCAGCCTCCAATATTCGAACACTGAAGCTTTCTTT. Encoded protein: CASSLQYSNTEAFF.